Shown below are 17 T cell receptor beta chains from a single sample sequenced in a study of blood T cells in healthy people across ages. For the second PCR, which ran for roughly 6 to 12 cycles, a sample-barcoded 5' primer and a J-beta primer mix were used. Via MiXCR, TCRdb re-called the 5' RACE reads, giving one row per CDR3 protein. Here the sample spans 910,000 or so distinct CDR3 sequences, roughly 47% being singletons. The source material was blood. These receptors were taken from a woman aged 60-75 years in good health.

The V gene is TRBV5-5, the J gene TRBJ2-5; 8 bases line up with TRBD2. There are 17 residues in the CDR3. After removal of 3 bases from V and 3 bases from J, the junction contained 13 bases not matched to a gene. Germline V gene data show CDR1 as SGHKS and CDR2 as YYEKEE (reference sequence). CDR3: CASSSGGLAGEKETQYF. CDR3 DNA sequence: TGTGCCAGCAGCTCCGGGGGTCTAGCGGGTGAAAAAGAGACCCAGTACTTC.

This clonotype has a handful of counts. The chain has TRBV4-2 and TRBJ1-2; D may be TRBD1 (5 bases). Per the germline V gene, CDR1 is LGHNA and CDR2 is YNFKEQ. V was shortened by 0 bases and J by 4 bases, with 15 bases between the two germline ends. CDR3 length: 16 residues. The CDR3 nucleotides read TGTGCCAGCAGCCAAGATTCGGGGCGGGGGTTCTATGGCTACACCTTC. Translated: CASSQDSGRGFYGYTF.

This clonotype showed up just a few times. The CDR3 nucleotides read TGCAGCGTTGAGTGGCGTTCATACAATGAGCAGTTCTTC. Encoded protein: CSVEWRSYNEQFF. The chain recombines TRBV29-1 with TRBJ2-1, with no clear D. Germline lookup yields CDR1 SQVTM and CDR2 ANQGSEA. V was cut by 3 bases and J by 4 bases, with 10 bases left in between. There are 13 residues in the CDR3.

V and J are TRBV7-2 and TRBJ2-3; D is perhaps TRBD1 or TRBD2 (5 bases each). CDR1 is SGHTA and CDR2 is FQGNSA in the germline V gene. The CDR3 covers 12 residues. V was trimmed by 2 bases and J by 8 bases, leaving 8 bases between them. The CDR3: CASSLKGRTQYF. The CDR3 DNA reads as TGTGCCAGCAGCTTAAAGGGACGTACGCAGTATTTT. Full variable domain (missing parts from reference TRBV7-2 and TRBJ2-3): GAGVSQSPSNKVTEKGKDVELRCDPISGHTALYWYRQSLGQGLEFLIYFQGNSAPDKSGLPSDRFSAERTGGSVSTLTIQRTQQEDSAVYLCASSLKGRTQYFGPGTRLTVL.

This clonotype was found once. The chain is built from TRBV7-2 and TRBJ2-4, with TRBD2 matching over 7 bases. Germline CDR1 reads SGHTA; CDR2 reads FQGNSA. The CDR3 extends over 19 amino acids. Germline trimming cut 5 bases from V and 3 bases from J; bases unmatched to any gene: 19. CDR3 nucleotide sequence: TGTGCCAGCAGCACCCGGTCGGGACTAACGTTCGGTGGCAAAAACATTCAGTACTTC. The encoded protein is CASSTRSGLTFGGKNIQYF.

The chain joins TRBV4-1 to TRBJ2-7; D is possibly TRBD1 or TRBD2 (5 bases each). Trimming shortened V by 1 base and J by 3 bases, and 13 bases separated the two germline ends. CDR3 length equals 15 residues. Per the germline V gene, CDR1 is MGHRA and CDR2 is YSYEKL. CDR3 DNA: TGCGCCAGCAGCCAAGCAGCCGGGGCGGTCTACGAGCAGTACTTC. Its protein is CASSQAAGAVYEQYF.

The chain employs TRBV27 and TRBJ2-7; D is perhaps TRBD1 or TRBD2 (5 bases each). This CDR3 is built from 16 residues. Between the trimmed V and J ends, which lost 3 bases and 1 base, there was a span of 16 bases. The V gene's germline CDR1 is MNHEY and CDR2 SMNVEV (reference sequence). CDR3 residues: CASSFGLGPLSYEQYF. Written as DNA, the CDR3 is TGTGCCAGCAGTTTCGGACTGGGACCCTTGTCCTACGAGCAGTACTTC.

This clonotype showed up many times. The chain combines TRBV15 with TRBJ2-5; either TRBD1 or TRBD2 may supply D (6 bases each). Trimming took off 8 bases at V and 7 bases at J, with 20 bases between the two ends. The CDR3 extends over 14 amino acids. Germline V gene sequence: CDR1 LNHNV, CDR2 YYDKDF (reference sequence). The CDR3 DNA sequence: TGTGCCACCCGAGAGGCAGGGGAGGCCGCGACCCAGTACTTC. Its protein is CATREAGEAATQYF.

This CDR3 reads CAWSTDSNQPQHF. The CDR3, as DNA: TGTGCCTGGAGTACAGATAGCAATCAGCCCCAGCATTTT. The V gene is TRBV30, the J gene TRBJ1-5, with no clear D. Per germline, CDR1 GTSNPN and CDR2 SVGIG (reference sequence). The CDR3 is 13 residues long. V was pared by 2 bases and J by 0 bases, with 5 bases between.

This clonotype was recorded only once. The chain joins TRBV20-1 to TRBJ1-6; D unresolved. The V end was cut by 0 bases, the J end by 8 bases, with 14 bases between. The CDR3 is made up of 15 amino acids. Germline values: CDR1 DFQATT, CDR2 SNEGSKA (reference sequence). CDR3 bases: TGCAGTGCTAGAGATCTCGCAGATGCATATTCACCCCTCCACTTT. It encodes CSARDLADAYSPLHF.

This chain uses TRBV10-3 with TRBJ2-1; D call uncertain. Germline CDR1 is ENHRY and CDR2 is SYGVKD. Trimming cost V 8 bases and J 4 bases, with 15 bases left between them. The CDR3 runs to 14 residues. CDR3 in DNA: TGTGCCATCTATTCCGGGCTCGGTTACAATGAGCAGTTCTTC. This encodes CAIYSGLGYNEQFF.

The V and J genes are TRBV7-2 and TRBJ2-1; 13 bases line up with TRBD2. CDR3 length equals 16 residues. The ends lost 2 bases at V and 6 bases at J; junction bases unmatched: 4. Germline-derived CDR1 and CDR2 are SGHTA and FQGNSA. The CDR3 protein is CASSLLGLAGRNEQFF. CDR3 nucleotides: TGTGCCAGCAGCTTACTGGGACTAGCGGGACGCAATGAGCAGTTCTTC. Full variable domain (outside the CDR3, taken from reference TRBV7-2 and TRBJ2-1): GAGVSQSPSNKVTEKGKDVELRCDPISGHTALYWYRQSLGQGLEFLIYFQGNSAPDKSGLPSDRFSAERTGGSVSTLTIQRTQQEDSAVYLCASSLLGLAGRNEQFFGPGTRLTVL.

This rearrangement joins TRBV7-8 to TRBJ2-5, with TRBD2 matching over 11 bases. The DNA end is more similar to TRBJ2-7, so the J call may be wrong. Germline lookup yields CDR1 SGHVS and CDR2 FQNEAQ. The CDR3 totals 12 residues. DNA of the CDR3: TGTGCCAGCAACCTAGCGGGAGGCGAGCAGTACTTC. Its translation: CASNLAGGEQYF.

This clonotype was seen only a few times. The chain links TRBV14 to TRBJ2-1, with TRBD2 matching over 11 bases. V gave up 5 bases and J gave up 7 bases; unmatched junction bases: 7. CDR1 SGHDN and CDR2 FVKESK come from the germline V gene. The CDR3 length is 15 residues. The CDR3 bases are TGTGCCAGCAGCATAGCGGGAGGGCCCTCAAATGAGCAGTTCTTC. It translates to CASSIAGGPSNEQFF. The full variable domain, in which reference TRBV14 and TRBJ2-1 provide the parts outside the CDR3, is EAGVTQFPSHSVIEKGQTVTLRCDPISGHDNLYWYRRVMGKEIKFLLHFVKESKQDESGMPNNRFLAERTGGTYSTLKVQPAELEDSGVYFCASSIAGGPSNEQFFGPGTRLTVL.

This clonotype was observed a few times. The V gene is TRBV28, the J gene TRBJ2-3, with TRBD1 matching over 7 bases. Germline trimming cut 2 bases from V and 2 bases from J; bases unmatched to any gene: 7. The germline gives CDR1 MDHEN, CDR2 SYDVKM. The length of the CDR3 is 16 residues. This chain's CDR3 is CASSLGARGLTDTQYF. CDR3 nucleotides: TGTGCCAGCAGTTTAGGTGCAAGGGGGCTCACAGATACGCAGTATTTT.

The chain uses TRBV20-1 and TRBJ2-1; 8 bases align to TRBD2. The CDR3 loop spans 14 amino acids. CDR1 is DFQATT and CDR2 is SNEGSKA in the germline V gene (reference sequence). J lost 6 bases, V lost 6 bases, and 10 bases had no gene match. CDR3 nucleotide sequence: TGCAGTGCCTCGCGAACTAGCGGTCCCAATGAGCAGTTCTTC. This codes for CSASRTSGPNEQFF.

The rearrangement uses TRBV7-8 and TRBJ2-1; 11 nucleotides align to TRBD2. The CDR3 has 21 residues. Germline assignment: CDR1 SGHVS and CDR2 FQNEAQ. Trimming removed 1 base from V and 0 bases from J; junction bases left unmatched: 14. CDR3 in DNA: TGTGCCAGCAGCTTAGATTGGGCTAGCGGGAGGCATGCGCTCTCCTACAATGAGCAGTTCTTC. Amino acid sequence: CASSLDWASGRHALSYNEQFF.